The present TCR beta chain was sequenced within a study of response to subunit inactivated influenza vaccine. Study observations and caveats: That few new T cells are recruited by each seasonal influenza vaccination was the authors' suggestion.

TCRdb re-derived calls from the RT-PCR reads in MiXCR, one entry per CDR3 protein. The table lists around 750,000 distinct CDR3 sequences, 20% to 25% of them singletons. The germline V gene has CDR1 MDHEN and CDR2 SYDVKM. The ends were cut back, 8 bases at V and 0 bases at J, with 14 bases in the middle. This CDR3 spans 14 amino acids. On this clonotype itself: Its antigen is as yet unknown.

The clonotype was recovered from a man aged 45-65 years who received an inactivated influenza vaccine. The chain combines TRBV28 with TRBJ2-7; weak D call: TRBD1 (5 bases). The sequences come from PBMCs from blood, collected less than 6 days after vaccination. The CDR3 protein is CASGTYRYSYEQYF. The CDR3, as DNA: TGTGCCAGCGGTACCTACAGGTACTCCTACGAGCAGTACTTC. Full variable domain (outside the CDR3, taken from reference TRBV28 and TRBJ2-7): DVKVTQSSRYLVKRTGEKVFLECVQDMDHENMFWYRQDPGLGLRLIYFSYDVKMKEKGDIPEGYSVSREKKERFSLILESASTNQTSMYLCASGTYRYSYEQYFGPGTRLTVT.